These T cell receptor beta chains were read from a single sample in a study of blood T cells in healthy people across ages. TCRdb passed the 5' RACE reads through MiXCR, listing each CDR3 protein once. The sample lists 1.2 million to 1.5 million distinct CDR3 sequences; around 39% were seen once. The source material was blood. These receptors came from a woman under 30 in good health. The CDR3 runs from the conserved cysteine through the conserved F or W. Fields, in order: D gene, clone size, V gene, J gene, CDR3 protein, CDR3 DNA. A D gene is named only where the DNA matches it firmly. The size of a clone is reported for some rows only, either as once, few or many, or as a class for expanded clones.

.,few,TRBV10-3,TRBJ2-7,CAISESGQQQYF,TGTGCCATCAGTGAATCCGGACAGCAGCAGTACTTC
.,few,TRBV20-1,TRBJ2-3,CSAATSSSTDTQYF,TGCAGTGCCGCCACTAGTTCTAGCACAGATACGCAGTATTTT
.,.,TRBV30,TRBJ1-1,CAWSVLSGSEAFF,TGTGCCTGGAGTGTACTATCAGGTTCTGAAGCTTTCTTT
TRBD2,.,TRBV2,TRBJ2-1,CASRDRAGGMNEQFF,TGTGCCAGCAGAGACCGAGCGGGGGGGATGAATGAGCAGTTCTTC
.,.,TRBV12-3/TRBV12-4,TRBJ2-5,CASSFIGSGSETQYF,TGTGCCAGCAGTTTTATCGGGAGTGGATCAGAGACCCAGTACTTC
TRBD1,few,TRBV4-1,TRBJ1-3,CASSQETPGGAGNTIYF,TGCGCCAGCAGCCAAGAAACCCCAGGGGGCGCGGGAAACACCATATATTTT
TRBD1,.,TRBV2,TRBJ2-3,CASDSGQGITDTQYF,TGTGCCAGCGACTCGGGACAGGGGATCACAGATACGCAGTATTTT
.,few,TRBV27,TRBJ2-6,CASSTKSGANVLTF,TGTGCCAGCAGTACAAAGTCTGGGGCCAACGTCCTGACTTTC
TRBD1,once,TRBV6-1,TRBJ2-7,CASTRDRVNYEQYF,TGTGCCAGCACTCGGGACAGGGTTAACTACGAGCAGTACTTC
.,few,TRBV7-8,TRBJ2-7,CASSLGEGCEQYF,TGTGCCAGCAGCTTAGGTGAAGGGTGCGAGCAGTACTTC
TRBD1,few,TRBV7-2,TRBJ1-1,CASSPRTGMGNTEAFF,TGTGCCAGCAGCCCCCGGACAGGGATGGGGAACACTGAAGCTTTCTTT
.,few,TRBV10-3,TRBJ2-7,CAISGTGLEAQYF,TGTGCCATCAGTGGTACAGGGCTGGAGGCACAGTACTTC
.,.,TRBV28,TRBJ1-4,CASSPHYSNEKLFF,TGTGCCAGCAGTCCCCACTACTCTAATGAAAAACTGTTTTTT
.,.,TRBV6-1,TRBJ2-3,CASSEVREGTQYF,TGTGCCAGCAGTGAAGTTCGGGAAGGTACGCAGTATTTT
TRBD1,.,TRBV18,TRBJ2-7,CAGSDRGFDEQYF,TGTGCCGGCTCAGACAGGGGGTTTGACGAGCAGTACTTC
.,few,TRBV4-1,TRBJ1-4,CASSPVEGGNEKLFF,TGCGCCAGCAGCCCCGTGGAGGGGGGTAATGAAAAACTGTTTTTT
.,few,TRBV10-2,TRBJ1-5,CASGRTVNQPQHF,TGCGCCAGCGGACGGACGGTCAATCAGCCCCAGCATTTT
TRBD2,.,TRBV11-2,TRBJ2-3,CASSPSVVTSGRAGESTDTQYF,TGTGCCAGCAGCCCGTCGGTGGTCACTAGCGGGAGGGCCGGAGAAAGCACAGATACGCAGTATTTT
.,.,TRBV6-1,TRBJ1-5,CASTENTGPNQPQHF,TGTGCCAGCACCGAAAACACTGGACCCAATCAGCCCCAGCATTTT
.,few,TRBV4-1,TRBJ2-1,CASSQDIPRGEQFF,TGCGCCAGCAGCCAAGATATACCCCGCGGGGAGCAGTTCTTC
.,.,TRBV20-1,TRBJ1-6,CSAPHQNSPLHF,TGCAGTGCCCCACACCAAAATTCACCCCTCCACTTT
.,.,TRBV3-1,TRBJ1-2,CASSQGFGVGYTF,TGTGCCAGCAGCCAAGGTTTCGGGGTTGGCTACACCTTC
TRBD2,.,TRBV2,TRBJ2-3,CASSEGWTSGTDTQYF,TGTGCCAGCAGTGAAGGATGGACTAGCGGCACAGATACGCAGTATTTT
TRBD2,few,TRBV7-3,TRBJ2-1,CASSLGTSRFDEQFF,TGTGCCAGCAGTCTCGGGACTAGTCGTTTCGATGAGCAGTTCTTC
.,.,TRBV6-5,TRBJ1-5,CASSPGQRSNQPQHF,TGTGCCAGCAGCCCGGGACAAAGGAGCAATCAGCCCCAGCATTTT
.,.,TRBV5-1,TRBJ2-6,CASANDPGTGANVLTF,TGCGCCAGTGCAAATGATCCTGGGACCGGGGCCAACGTCCTGACTTTC
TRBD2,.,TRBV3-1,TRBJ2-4,CASSQGTSGRAGEQYF,TGTGCCAGCAGCCAAGGCACTAGCGGGAGGGCCGGAGAGCAGTACTTC
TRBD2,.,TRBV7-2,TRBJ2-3,CASSTPSGSGTDTQYF,TGTGCCAGCAGCACCCCGAGCGGGAGCGGAACAGATACGCAGTATTTT
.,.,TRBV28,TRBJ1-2,CASSSFTNDGYTF,TGTGCCAGCAGTTCCTTCACTAACGATGGCTACACCTTC
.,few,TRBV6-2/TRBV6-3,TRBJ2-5,CASSLLKQETQYF,TGTGCCAGCAGCTTACTCAAACAAGAGACCCAGTACTTC
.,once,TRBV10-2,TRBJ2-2,CASSAERANTGELFF,TGCGCCAGCAGTGCAGAGCGAGCGAACACCGGGGAGCTGTTTTTT
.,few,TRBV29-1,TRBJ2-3,CSVRGSEDTQYF,TGCAGCGTTCGAGGGTCTGAAGATACGCAGTATTTT
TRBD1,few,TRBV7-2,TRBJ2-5,CASRRQGLQETQYF,TGTGCCAGCAGGAGACAGGGGCTCCAAGAGACCCAGTACTTC
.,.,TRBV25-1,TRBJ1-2,CASSESGRYSHYGYTF,TGTGCCAGCAGTGAATCCGGAAGGTATTCGCACTATGGCTACACCTTC
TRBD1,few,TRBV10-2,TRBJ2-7,CASSERVGQGPYEQYF,TGCGCCAGCAGTGAGAGGGTAGGACAGGGCCCCTACGAGCAGTACTTC
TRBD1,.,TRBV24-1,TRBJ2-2,CATSDSPGGVTGELFF,TGTGCCACCAGTGATTCGCCAGGGGGCGTAACCGGGGAGCTGTTTTTT
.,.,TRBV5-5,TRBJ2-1,CASSSGMRNEQFF,TGTGCCAGCAGCTCGGGGATGCGGAATGAGCAGTTCTTC
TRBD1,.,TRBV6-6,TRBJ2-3,CASIHRDRATDTQYF,TGTGCCAGCATCCACCGGGACAGGGCCACAGATACGCAGTATTTT
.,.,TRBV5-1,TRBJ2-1,CASSDEGSYNEQFF,TGCGCCAGCAGCGACGAAGGGTCCTACAATGAGCAGTTCTTC
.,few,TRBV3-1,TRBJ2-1,CASSQEDEQFF,TGTGCCAGCAGCCAAGAGGATGAGCAGTTCTTC
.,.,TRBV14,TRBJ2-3,CASGQYSWGLSGTDTQYF,TGTGCCAGCGGCCAATACAGTTGGGGGTTGAGCGGCACAGATACGCAGTATTTT
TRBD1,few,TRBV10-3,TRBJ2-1,CAISEGTGRSYNEQFF,TGTGCCATCAGTGAGGGGACAGGGAGGTCCTACAATGAGCAGTTCTTC
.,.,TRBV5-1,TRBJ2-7,CASSLRQNEGEQYF,TGCGCCAGCAGCCTAAGACAGAACGAGGGCGAGCAGTACTTC
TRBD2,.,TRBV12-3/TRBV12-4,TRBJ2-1,CASSSGLAGGLDNGQFF,TGTGCCAGCAGTTCCGGACTAGCGGGAGGACTCGACAATGGGCAGTTCTTC
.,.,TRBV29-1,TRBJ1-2,CSVENGGDGYTF,TGCAGCGTTGAGAATGGAGGGGATGGCTACACCTTC
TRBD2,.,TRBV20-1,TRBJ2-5,CSARLEEGLAGAGETQYF,TGCAGTGCTAGACTCGAAGAGGGGCTAGCGGGAGCGGGGGAGACCCAGTACTTC
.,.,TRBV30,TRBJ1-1,CAWSGQGNTEAFF,TGTGCCTGGAGTGGGCAGGGGAACACTGAAGCTTTCTTT
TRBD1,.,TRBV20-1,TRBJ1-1,CSARPGQGIRTEAFF,TGCAGTGCTAGGCCGGGACAGGGGATAAGAACTGAAGCTTTCTTT
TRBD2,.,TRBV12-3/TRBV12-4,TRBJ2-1,CASSFGGGKSGNEQFF,TGTGCCAGCAGTTTTGGCGGGGGTAAGAGTGGGAATGAGCAGTTCTTC
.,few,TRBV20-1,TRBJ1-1,CSAAPGLNTEAFF,TGCAGTGCCGCCCCCGGGTTGAACACTGAAGCTTTCTTT
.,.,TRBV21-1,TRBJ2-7,CASRGSPSYEQYF,TGTGCCAGCAGAGGGTCCCCCTCCTACGAGCAGTACTTC
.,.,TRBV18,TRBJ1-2,CASSPAQGDYGYTF,TGTGCCAGCTCACCGGCACAGGGAGACTATGGCTACACCTTC
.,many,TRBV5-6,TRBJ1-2,CASSSRGAQGYTF,TGTGCCAGCAGCTCACGGGGGGCCCAAGGCTACACCTTC
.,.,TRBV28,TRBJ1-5,CASSPGHRDRQPQHF,TGTGCCAGCAGTCCTGGCCACAGGGACCGTCAGCCCCAGCATTTT
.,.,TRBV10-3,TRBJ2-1,CAISDVMATEQFF,TGTGCCATCAGTGATGTAATGGCAACTGAGCAGTTCTTC
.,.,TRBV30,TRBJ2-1,CAWTPGGGMYNEQFF,TGTGCCTGGACCCCTGGCGGCGGGATGTACAATGAGCAGTTCTTC
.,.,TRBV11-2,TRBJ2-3,CASTRYRTSMDTQYF,TGTGCCAGCACGCGCTACAGGACTTCAATGGATACGCAGTATTTT
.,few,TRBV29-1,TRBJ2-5,CSVEASGYQETQYF,TGCAGCGTTGAAGCTTCGGGGTACCAAGAGACCCAGTACTTC